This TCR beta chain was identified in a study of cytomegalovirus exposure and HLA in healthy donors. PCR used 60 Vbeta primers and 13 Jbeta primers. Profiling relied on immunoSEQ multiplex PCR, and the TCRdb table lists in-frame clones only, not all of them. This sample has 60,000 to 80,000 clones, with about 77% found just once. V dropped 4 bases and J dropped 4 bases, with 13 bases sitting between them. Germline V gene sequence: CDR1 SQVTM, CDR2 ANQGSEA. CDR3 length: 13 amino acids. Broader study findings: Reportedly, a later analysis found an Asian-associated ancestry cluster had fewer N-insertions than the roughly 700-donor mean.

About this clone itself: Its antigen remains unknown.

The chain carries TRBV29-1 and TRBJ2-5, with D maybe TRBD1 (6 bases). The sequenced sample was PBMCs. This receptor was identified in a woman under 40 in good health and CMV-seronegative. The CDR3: CSVVRGAAETQYF. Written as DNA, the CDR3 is TGCAGCGTTGTCAGGGGAGCGGCAGAGACCCAGTACTTC.